These 10 T cell receptor beta chains share one sample of origin, sequenced in a study of T cell responses to AZD1222 COVID-19 vaccine. TCRdb's table, derived via immunoSEQ multiplex PCR, lists solely in-frame clones and lacks some. The profile shows about 150,000 clones, more than 75% of them singletons. This material consisted of peripheral blood, taken 28 days after the second AZD1222 dose. Every receptor here comes from an adult who received the AZD1222 COVID-19 vaccine.

The J gene is TRBJ2-5, the V gene TRBV19; D call uncertain. The CDR3 consists of 13 residues. Trimming cost V 5 bases and J 5 bases, with 12 bases left between them. Germline values: CDR1 LNHDA, CDR2 SQIVND (reference sequence). DNA for the CDR3: TGTGCCAGTAGTCCCAACTCTCGGGAGACCCAGTACTTC. It is translated as CASSPNSRETQYF.

The J gene is TRBJ1-3, the V gene TRBV28; no firm D call. The germline CDR1 and CDR2 sequences are MDHEN and SYDVKM. This CDR3 spans 14 amino acids. V lost 3 bases and J 4 bases, leaving 10 bases between the germline ends. CDR3: CASSFSTLGNTIYF. In nucleotides, the CDR3 is TGTGCCAGCAGTTTCTCGACACTCGGAAACACCATATATTTT. The variable domain in full, completed from reference TRBV28 and TRBJ1-3, reads DVKVTQSSRYLVKRTGEKVFLECVQDMDHENMFWYRQDPGLGLRLIYFSYDVKMKEKGDIPEGYSVSREKKERFSLILESASTNQTSMYLCASSFSTLGNTIYFGEGSWLTVV.

The chain uses TRBV24-1 and TRBJ1-1; D is ambiguous. This CDR3 has 13 amino acids. Germline lookup yields CDR1 KGHDR and CDR2 SFDVKD. Trimming cost V 7 bases and J 0 bases, with 8 bases left between them. CDR3 residues: CATRGQVNTEAFF. The CDR3 DNA follows: TGTGCCACCAGAGGGCAGGTGAACACTGAAGCTTTCTTT.

This chain connects TRBV2 to TRBJ2-1; a weak D match, TRBD2 (6 bases). This CDR3 contains 15 residues. V lost 6 bases to trimming and J lost 8 bases, with 20 bases between them. The germline CDR1 and CDR2 sequences are SNHLY and FYNNEI. CDR3 amino acids: CASRGTFPEAHEQFF. CDR3 bases: TGTGCCAGCAGGGGGACTTTCCCCGAGGCACATGAGCAGTTCTTC.

The gene calls are TRBV7-6 and TRBJ2-1, with 7 bases matching TRBD2. Germline V gene sequence: CDR1 SGHVS, CDR2 FNYEAQ. V lost 0 bases, J lost 10 bases, and 12 bases stayed unmatched. The CDR3 is made up of 16 amino acids. CDR3 amino acids: CASSLAGDYRDLEQFF. The CDR3 bases are TGTGCCAGCAGCTTAGCGGGGGACTACCGGGATCTCGAGCAGTTCTTC.

This clone is a singleton in its sample. The chain links TRBV11-2 to TRBJ2-3, with D uncertain. V lost 1 base, J lost 1 base, and 6 bases lay in between. Germline V gene data show CDR1 as SGHAT and CDR2 as FQNNGV. The CDR3 covers 14 residues. The CDR3 DNA reads TGTGCCAGCAGCTTAGCCGGACGCACAGATACGCAGTATTTT. The encoded protein is CASSLAGRTDTQYF.

V usage is TRBV14 and J usage is TRBJ1-1; TRBD1 matches at 9 bases. Looked up from germline, CDR1 is SGHDN and CDR2 is FVKESK. The length of the CDR3 is 13 residues. The trim removed 5 bases at V and 11 bases at J, leaving 9 bases unmatched. CDR3 DNA: TGTGCCAGCAGCGGACGGGACAGGGTCTCGGCTTTCTTT. Translated: CASSGRDRVSAFF.

The J gene is TRBJ2-7, the V gene TRBV27; 10 bases match TRBD2. Per germline, CDR1 MNHEY and CDR2 SMNVEV (reference sequence). Losses at the gene ends were 4 bases for V and 2 bases for J; bases not matched to a gene: 2. The CDR3 runs to 14 residues. This CDR3 reads CASSSLAGPYEQYF. CDR3 nucleotides: TGTGCCAGCAGTTCACTAGCGGGGCCCTACGAGCAGTACTTC.

This chain joins TRBV7-3 and TRBJ2-2; D call uncertain. The germline V gene encodes CDR1 SGHTA and CDR2 FQGTGA. Trimming removed 5 bases from V and 6 bases from J, with 16 bases in between. This CDR3 region has 15 residues. CDR3 amino acids: CASSPPGLFPGELFF. The CDR3 DNA is TGTGCCAGCAGCCCGCCGGGTCTCTTCCCCGGGGAGCTGTTTTTT. Variable domain in full (rest from reference TRBV7-3 and TRBJ2-2): GAGVSQTPSNKVTEKGKYVELRCDPISGHTALYWYRQSLGQGPEFLIYFQGTGAADDSGLPNDRFFAVRPEGSVSTLKIQRTERGDSAVYLCASSPPGLFPGELFFGEGSRLTVL.

This clone has a single count. V gene TRBV5-8 combines with J gene TRBJ1-2; D gene ambiguous. The CDR3 has 15 residues. Germline CDR1 reads SGHTS; CDR2 reads YDEGEE. V was clipped by 4 bases and J by 0 bases, with 13 bases between them. CDR3 amino acids: CASSPTGRTNYGYTF. The CDR3 region has the DNA TGTGCCAGCAGCCCCACCGGGAGAACTAACTATGGCTACACCTTC.